This T cell receptor (beta chain) was sequenced for a study of CD8 T cells in ankylosing spondylitis. This CDR3 has 10 amino acids. The germline gives CDR1 SQVTM, CDR2 ANQGSEA. V was shortened by 2 bases and J by 4 bases, with 2 bases between the two germline ends. A remark on this clonotype: Its antigen is unidentified.

Study-wide points: Ankylosing spondylitis blood appeared to carry a characteristic TCR beta motif of roughly eight highly homologous variants. Relatively scarce in peripheral blood, disease-linked clones were CD8+. The authors reported significant enrichment of disease-linked clones in matched ankylosing spondylitis synovial fluid.

TCRdb itself ran the 5' RACE reads through MiXCR, one entry per CDR3 protein. The top ten hold approximately 13% of the sample, which has around 100,000 distinct CDR3 sequences, less than 25% seen once. The clonotype was recovered from a male donor with ankylosing spondylitis. Material for sequencing was synovial fluid, either unsorted or a sorted T cell fraction (not recorded which). The chain is built from TRBV29-1 and TRBJ1-1; D remains unclear. CDR3 coding DNA: TGCAGCGTTGAATTCACTGAAGCTTTCTTT. Protein product: CSVEFTEAFF.